This T cell receptor beta chain was sequenced in a study of blood T cells in healthy people across ages. Study in general: For every two T cells, template switching captured about one barcoded beta molecule.

V dropped 1 base and J dropped 4 bases, with 6 bases sitting between them. CDR1 is SGHDT and CDR2 is YYEEEE in the germline V gene. This CDR3 region has 13 residues. Peripheral blood samples of about 10 milliliters were drawn from each donor. A sample-barcoded 5' primer and a J-beta primer mix were used in a second PCR of roughly 7 to 11 cycles. Tags on each cDNA molecule came from a template-switch adaptor with 12 random nucleotides. TCRdb reanalysed the 5' RACE reads using MiXCR and keeps one entry per CDR3 protein. This sample yields 1.8 million or so distinct CDR3 sequences, of which roughly 43% are seen a single time; more than 20% belongs to the top ten.

The sequencing input was blood. This TCR was sampled from a human donor in good health. The chain combines TRBV5-6 with TRBJ1-5; D unclear. The CDR3 DNA sequence: TGTGCCAGCAGCTTGACTCAGAATCAGCCCCAGCATTTT. Residues: CASSLTQNQPQHF.